These T cell receptor beta chains were read from a single sample in a study of blood T cell repertoires in COVID-19. Measured with immunoSEQ multiplex PCR; TCRdb has only the in-frame clones, and not every one. The data hold tens of thousands of clones, with about four fifths observed a single time. The sample was peripheral blood. The receptors were gathered from a man older than 75 with COVID-19, enrolled during active disease. The CDR3 runs from the conserved cysteine through the conserved F or W. The order of the fields is clone size, V gene, J gene, D gene, CDR3 DNA, CDR3 protein. A D gene is named only where the DNA matches it firmly. Clone size appears in some rows only: once, few, many, or a class for an expanded clone.

abundance: NA; v_gene: TRBV2; j_gene: TRBJ2-3; d_gene: TRBD2; CDR3nt: TGTGCCAGCAGCGACAACCTAGCGGGGAAGGCAGATACGCAGTATTTT; CDR3aa: CASSDNLAGKADTQYF
abundance: NA; v_gene: TRBV24-1; j_gene: TRBJ2-3; d_gene: NA; CDR3nt: TGTGCCACCAGTGAAGACGGACGGGGTACGCAGTATTTT; CDR3aa: CATSEDGRGTQYF
abundance: NA; v_gene: TRBV30; j_gene: TRBJ1-4; d_gene: TRBD1; CDR3nt: TGTGCCTGGAGCCCGAAGACAGGGGCTAATGAAAAACTGTTTTTT; CDR3aa: CAWSPKTGANEKLFF
abundance: NA; v_gene: TRBV13; j_gene: TRBJ2-1; d_gene: TRBD2; CDR3nt: TGTGCCAGCAGCTCGCGTCACGGGAGGTCAACGGCATATGAGCAGTTCTTC; CDR3aa: CASSSRHGRSTAYEQFF
abundance: NA; v_gene: TRBV19; j_gene: TRBJ1-2; d_gene: NA; CDR3nt: TGTGCCAGTAGTATTGGTGGCAGGGGCGATCTCTATGGCTACACCTTC; CDR3aa: CASSIGGRGDLYGYTF
abundance: once; v_gene: TRBV11-2; j_gene: TRBJ2-3; d_gene: TRBD2; CDR3nt: TGTGCCAGCAGCTTAGGGCTCGCGGGAGGGACAGATACGCAGTATTTT; CDR3aa: CASSLGLAGGTDTQYF
abundance: NA; v_gene: TRBV19; j_gene: TRBJ1-5; d_gene: NA; CDR3nt: TGTGCCAGTAGTATAAGGGGGTTAAACCAGCCCCAGCATTTT; CDR3aa: CASSIRGLNQPQHF
abundance: NA; v_gene: TRBV5-4; j_gene: TRBJ2-7; d_gene: TRBD1; CDR3nt: TGTGCCAGCAGCCACGGGACAGTCGGTGGCGAGCAGTACTTC; CDR3aa: CASSHGTVGGEQYF
abundance: NA; v_gene: TRBV6-5; j_gene: TRBJ1-1; d_gene: TRBD1; CDR3nt: TGTGCCAGCAGTTACGGGGACAGGACTGAAGCTTTCTTT; CDR3aa: CASSYGDRTEAFF
abundance: NA; v_gene: TRBV7-8; j_gene: TRBJ1-2; d_gene: NA; CDR3nt: TGTGCCAGCAGCTTAGCGTCGGCCGCGGGGGACTATGGCTACACCTTC; CDR3aa: CASSLASAAGDYGYTF
abundance: NA; v_gene: TRBV7-2; j_gene: TRBJ1-1; d_gene: TRBD1; CDR3nt: TGTGCCAGCAGCCCCCTCCACCCACAGGGGTGGTTCACTGAAGCTTTCTTT; CDR3aa: CASSPLHPQGWFTEAFF
abundance: NA; v_gene: TRBV7-7; j_gene: TRBJ2-2; d_gene: TRBD1; CDR3nt: TGTGCTAGCAGCCGACAGGGGGCGACGAACACCGGGGAGCTGTTTTTT; CDR3aa: CASSRQGATNTGELFF
abundance: once; v_gene: TRBV28; j_gene: TRBJ2-3; d_gene: NA; CDR3nt: TGTGCCAGCACCCTTACCCCGCTTAGTAGCACAGATACGCAGTATTTT; CDR3aa: CASTLTPLSSTDTQYF
abundance: NA; v_gene: TRBV30; j_gene: TRBJ2-3; d_gene: TRBD2; CDR3nt: TGTGCCTGGAGTGTAGAGTCTGGCGGGAGGGGCACAGATACGCAGTATTTT; CDR3aa: CAWSVESGGRGTDTQYF
abundance: NA; v_gene: TRBV6-4; j_gene: TRBJ2-5; d_gene: TRBD2; CDR3nt: TGTGCCAGCAGTGAAGAAGCGGGGGGCCCCCGGGAGACCCAGTACTTC; CDR3aa: CASSEEAGGPRETQYF
abundance: NA; v_gene: TRBV10-1; j_gene: TRBJ1-1; d_gene: NA; CDR3nt: TGCGCCAGCAGTGAGTCGAGTTGGACTGAAGCTTTCTTT; CDR3aa: CASSESSWTEAFF
abundance: once; v_gene: TRBV7-2; j_gene: TRBJ2-1; d_gene: NA; CDR3nt: TGTGCCAGCAGCTCGCACGAGAGGCAGTTCTTC; CDR3aa: CASSSHERQFF
abundance: NA; v_gene: TRBV25-1; j_gene: TRBJ1-2; d_gene: NA; CDR3nt: TGTGCCAGCAGTGATCCTTCCAAGTTGGAGGACAGCTATGGCTACACCTTC; CDR3aa: CASSDPSKLEDSYGYTF
abundance: NA; v_gene: TRBV11-2; j_gene: TRBJ2-7; d_gene: TRBD2; CDR3nt: TGTGCCAGCAGCTTAGGAGGGTCAGCGGCGGGAGCCTACGAGCAGTACTTC; CDR3aa: CASSLGGSAAGAYEQYF
abundance: NA; v_gene: TRBV15; j_gene: TRBJ1-5; d_gene: NA; CDR3nt: TGTGCCACCAGCTCTAGGAGGACAGATGTGAGTCAGCCCCAGCATTTT; CDR3aa: CATSSRRTDVSQPQHF
abundance: NA; v_gene: TRBV21-1; j_gene: TRBJ1-4; d_gene: NA; CDR3nt: TGTGCCAGCAGTGAAACTACAGGGCCTAATGAAAAACTGTTTTTT; CDR3aa: CASSETTGPNEKLFF
abundance: few; v_gene: TRBV3-1/TRBV3-2; j_gene: TRBJ2-7; d_gene: NA; CDR3nt: TGTGCCAGCAGCCCTTCCGGCGGCGAGCAGTACTTC; CDR3aa: CASSPSGGEQYF
abundance: NA; v_gene: TRBV19; j_gene: TRBJ2-2; d_gene: TRBD2; CDR3nt: TGTGCCAGCCATTTCAGCGGGGGGAACACCGGGGAGCTGTTTTTT; CDR3aa: CASHFSGGNTGELFF
abundance: NA; v_gene: TRBV5-1; j_gene: TRBJ2-7; d_gene: NA; CDR3nt: TGCGCCAGCAGCTTGCAAGGGGGATTTACCTACGAGCAGTACTTC; CDR3aa: CASSLQGGFTYEQYF
abundance: NA; v_gene: TRBV3-1/TRBV3-2; j_gene: TRBJ2-4; d_gene: NA; CDR3nt: TGTGCCAGCAGCCTAGCGGAAAACATTCAGTACTTC; CDR3aa: CASSLAENIQYF
abundance: NA; v_gene: TRBV11-2; j_gene: TRBJ2-5; d_gene: TRBD1; CDR3nt: TGTGCCAGCAGCTTAGGAGGTCGGGACAGGGGGGTGGAGACCCAGTACTTC; CDR3aa: CASSLGGRDRGVETQYF
abundance: NA; v_gene: TRBV9; j_gene: TRBJ2-2; d_gene: TRBD1; CDR3nt: TGTGCCAGCAGCGTAACCGTGACAGGGCTTTTCACCGGGGAGCTGTTTTTT; CDR3aa: CASSVTVTGLFTGELFF
abundance: once; v_gene: TRBV12-3/TRBV12-4; j_gene: TRBJ1-2; d_gene: NA; CDR3nt: TGTGCCAGCAGTTTAGTGCAGGCTACAGGCTACACCTTC; CDR3aa: CASSLVQATGYTF
abundance: few; v_gene: TRBV29-1; j_gene: TRBJ1-5; d_gene: TRBD1; CDR3nt: TGCAGCGTCCGGGACAGTTACAATCAGCCCCAGCATTTT; CDR3aa: CSVRDSYNQPQHF
abundance: NA; v_gene: TRBV3-1/TRBV3-2; j_gene: TRBJ2-1; d_gene: TRBD2; CDR3nt: TGTGCCAGCAGCCAAGATGCGACGCGGGAGGAGCAGTTCTTC; CDR3aa: CASSQDATREEQFF
abundance: few; v_gene: TRBV30; j_gene: TRBJ2-7; d_gene: TRBD2; CDR3nt: TGTGCCTGGAAGCCCGCGGGGGGGAGCTCCTACGAGCAGTACTTC; CDR3aa: CAWKPAGGSSYEQYF
abundance: NA; v_gene: TRBV28; j_gene: TRBJ2-7; d_gene: NA; CDR3nt: TGTGCCATACAGGAGAAACCCTACGAGCAGTACTTC; CDR3aa: CAIQEKPYEQYF
abundance: few; v_gene: TRBV5-1; j_gene: TRBJ1-1; d_gene: NA; CDR3nt: TGCGCCAGCAGCTTGAATCCAGGGCTGAACACTGAAGCTTTCTTT; CDR3aa: CASSLNPGLNTEAFF
abundance: few; v_gene: TRBV4-3; j_gene: TRBJ1-6; d_gene: NA; CDR3nt: TGCGCCAGCAGCGCACGAGGGAGTGCTTCACCCCTCCACTTT; CDR3aa: CASSARGSASPLHF
abundance: NA; v_gene: TRBV15; j_gene: TRBJ1-2; d_gene: NA; CDR3nt: TGTGCCACCAGCAGAGATCAACGAGTAAACGGCTACACCTTC; CDR3aa: CATSRDQRVNGYTF
abundance: NA; v_gene: TRBV7-9; j_gene: TRBJ1-1; d_gene: TRBD1; CDR3nt: TGTGCCAGCAGCTTAGACAGGGGGAACACTGAAGCTTTCTTT; CDR3aa: CASSLDRGNTEAFF
abundance: NA; v_gene: TRBV19; j_gene: TRBJ1-2; d_gene: TRBD1; CDR3nt: TGTGCCAGTAGTATAGTCCGGACAGGGGGTTTCTATGGCTACACCTTC; CDR3aa: CASSIVRTGGFYGYTF